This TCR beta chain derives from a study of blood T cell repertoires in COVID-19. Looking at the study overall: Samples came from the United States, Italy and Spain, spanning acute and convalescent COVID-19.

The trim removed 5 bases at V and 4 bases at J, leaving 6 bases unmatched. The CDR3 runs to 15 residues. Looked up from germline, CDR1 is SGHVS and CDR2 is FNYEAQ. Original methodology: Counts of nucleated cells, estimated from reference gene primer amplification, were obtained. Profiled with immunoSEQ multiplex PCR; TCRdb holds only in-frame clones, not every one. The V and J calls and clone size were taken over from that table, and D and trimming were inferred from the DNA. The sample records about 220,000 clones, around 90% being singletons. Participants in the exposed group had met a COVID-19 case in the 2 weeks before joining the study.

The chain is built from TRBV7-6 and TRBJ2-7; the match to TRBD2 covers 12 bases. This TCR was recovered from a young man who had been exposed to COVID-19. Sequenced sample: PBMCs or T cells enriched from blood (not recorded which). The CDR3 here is CASSPSLAGGYEQYF. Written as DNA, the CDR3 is TGTGCCAGCAGCCCGTCACTAGCGGGGGGTTACGAGCAGTACTTC.